What follows are 20 T cell receptor beta chains derived from one specimen sequenced in a study of cytomegalovirus exposure and HLA in healthy donors. The PCR ran on 60 Vbeta and 13 Jbeta primers. The assay was immunoSEQ multiplex PCR, and TCRdb's table has in-frame clones only and misses some. The sample lists around 94,000 clones, about four fifths seen once, with approximately 2.1% in the top ten. The sample consisted of PBMCs. The receptors shown here come from a man between 18 and 35 years old in good health and CMV-seronegative.

The chain recombines TRBV6-5 with TRBJ2-7; 10 nucleotides agree with TRBD2. From germline, CDR1 is MNHEY and CDR2 SVGAGI. The CDR3 spans 14 residues. The J segment lost 6 bases and the V segment lost 6 bases, leaving 8 bases of the junction unmatched. The chain's CDR3 is CASRSGRAGGEQYF. The DNA for the CDR3 is TGTGCCAGCAGAAGCGGGAGGGCCGGGGGCGAGCAGTACTTC.

This chain connects TRBV11-2 to TRBJ2-1; 10 bases are shared with TRBD2. Trimming at V came to 6 bases and at J to 8 bases, leaving 19 bases not matched to a gene. Germline V CDR1 and CDR2: SGHAT, FQNNGV. The CDR3 spans 18 residues. The CDR3 coding sequence is TGTGCCAGCAGACTTACCGGGGTCCTAGCGGGAGAGGGGGATGAGCAGTTCTTC. Amino acids: CASRLTGVLAGEGDEQFF.

This clone was observed a handful of times. The CDR3 sequence: CASSSRRSGQHEQYF. CDR3 sequence (DNA): TGTGCCAGCAGCTCGAGGCGGTCAGGACAACACGAGCAGTACTTC. V is TRBV7-8 and J is TRBJ2-7; D possibly corresponds to TRBD1 (5 bases). Germline-derived CDR1 and CDR2 are SGHVS and FQNEAQ. This CDR3 has 15 residues. Trimming took off 4 bases at V and 5 bases at J, with 18 bases between the two ends.

The chain joins TRBV28 to TRBJ2-7, with 10 bases fitting TRBD1. Unmatched junction bases numbered 8, after V lost 5 bases and J lost 7 bases. Germline CDR1 is MDHEN and CDR2 is SYDVKM. The CDR3 is 14 residues long. The CDR3, as DNA: TGTGCCAGCAGTGAGGGGGGACAGGGGTGGGAGCAGTACTTC. Translation gives CASSEGGQGWEQYF. Combining the CDR3 with reference TRBV28 and TRBJ2-7 gives the whole variable domain DVKVTQSSRYLVKRTGEKVFLECVQDMDHENMFWYRQDPGLGLRLIYFSYDVKMKEKGDIPEGYSVSREKKERFSLILESASTNQTSMYLCASSEGGQGWEQYFGPGTRLTVT.

J is TRBJ1-1 and V is TRBV19; 7 bases fit TRBD1. Germline CDR1 reads LNHDA; CDR2 reads SQIVND (reference sequence). The CDR3 covers 15 residues. V shed 5 bases, J shed 0 bases, and the junction held 6 bases outside the gene matches. CDR3 bases: TGTGCCAGTAGTCCCCTGGGACAGATGAACACTGAAGCTTTCTTT. Translating it yields CASSPLGQMNTEAFF.

The genes are TRBV27 and TRBJ2-7; no firm D call. Trimming removed 0 bases at V and 7 bases at J, with 10 bases between. In germline, CDR1 is MNHEY, CDR2 SMNVEV (reference sequence). The CDR3 is made up of 13 amino acids. As DNA, the CDR3 is TGTGCCAGCAGTTTATCGTGGCCTCGAGAGCAGTACTTC. Protein product: CASSLSWPREQYF.

The V call is TRBV5-1, the J call TRBJ2-1, with D possibly TRBD1 on 6 matching bases. Trimming took 4 bases from V and 12 from J, leaving 17 bases between them. Per the germline V gene, CDR1 is SGHRS and CDR2 is YFSETQ. The CDR3 loop spans 13 amino acids. The chain's CDR3 is CASSQTQGLLQFF. The CDR3 nucleotides read TGCGCCAGCAGCCAAACTCAGGGGCTCCTGCAGTTCTTC. The variable domain in full, with the rest retrieved from reference TRBV5-1 and TRBJ2-1, is KAGVTQTPRYLIKTRGQQVTLSCSPISGHRSVSWYQQTPGQGLQFLFEYFSETQRNKGNFPGRFSGRQFSNSRSEMNVSTLELGDSALYLCASSQTQGLLQFFGPGTRLTVL.

The chain recombines TRBV5-1 with TRBJ1-1, with D tentatively TRBD1 (6 bases). This CDR3 region has 13 residues. Germline CDR1 reads SGHRS; CDR2 reads YFSETQ. Trimming took off 7 bases at V and 0 bases at J, with 10 bases between the two ends. The CDR3 here is CASEGELNTEAFF. DNA of the CDR3: TGCGCCAGCGAGGGGGAGTTGAACACTGAAGCTTTCTTT. Supplemented by reference TRBV5-1 and TRBJ1-1, the full variable domain reads KAGVTQTPRYLIKTRGQQVTLSCSPISGHRSVSWYQQTPGQGLQFLFEYFSETQRNKGNFPGRFSGRQFSNSRSEMNVSTLELGDSALYLCASEGELNTEAFFGQGTRLTVV.

The chain uses TRBV27 and TRBJ2-1; no reliable D call. In germline, CDR1 is MNHEY, CDR2 SMNVEV (reference sequence). Trimming removed 2 bases from V and 6 bases from J, with 20 bases in between. This CDR3 has 17 residues. CDR3: CASSLRLGMRPTNEQFF. The CDR3 DNA is TGTGCCAGCAGTTTAAGGCTCGGTATGCGGCCTACCAATGAGCAGTTCTTC.

This clone has more than one count but fewer than ten. This chain uses TRBV27 with TRBJ2-7, with 8 nucleotides matching TRBD2. CDR3 length: 14 amino acids. In germline, CDR1 is MNHEY, CDR2 SMNVEV (reference sequence). The junction had 11 bases not matched to a gene; V was cut back by 8 bases and J by 5 bases. DNA for the CDR3: TGTGCCAGCTGGTATAGCGGGAACGCCAACGAGCAGTACTTC. It translates to CASWYSGNANEQYF.

The V call is TRBV5-1, the J call TRBJ1-1; D is unresolved. Germline CDR1 reads SGHRS; CDR2 reads YFSETQ. The V end was cut by 0 bases, the J end by 7 bases, with 7 bases between. CDR3 size: 12 residues. Written as DNA, the CDR3 is TGCGCCAGCAGCTTGGACTTTTATGAAGCTTTCTTT. This sequence encodes CASSLDFYEAFF.

The V and J genes are TRBV4-1 and TRBJ2-7; D ambiguous. The CDR3 length is 17 residues. Germline V gives CDR1 MGHRA, CDR2 YSYEKL. The V end was cut by 4 bases, the J end by 0 bases, with 19 bases between. The CDR3 DNA follows: TGCGCCAGCAGCCCTCTGGCGGCGAGGTCGCGCTCCTACGAGCAGTACTTC. Translation: CASSPLAARSRSYEQYF.

The chain combines TRBV5-1 with TRBJ2-3; D is perhaps TRBD1 (6 bases). Germline CDR1 is SGHRS and CDR2 is YFSETQ. This CDR3 contains 14 residues. V lost 2 bases and J lost 3, with 10 bases in between. The CDR3 spells CASSFGRGTDTQYF. DNA of the CDR3: TGCGCCAGCAGCTTCGGCAGGGGAACAGATACGCAGTATTTT. The variable domain in full, completed from reference TRBV5-1 and TRBJ2-3, reads KAGVTQTPRYLIKTRGQQVTLSCSPISGHRSVSWYQQTPGQGLQFLFEYFSETQRNKGNFPGRFSGRQFSNSRSEMNVSTLELGDSALYLCASSFGRGTDTQYFGPGTRLTVL.

Concerning this clone itself: The sample holds other DNA sequences that translate to the same CDR3. The chain uses TRBV18 and TRBJ1-1; TRBD1 agrees at 8 bases. The V and J ends lost 6 bases and 1 base, in that order; junction bases with no gene match: 4. The CDR3 has 14 residues. From germline, CDR1 is KGHSH and CDR2 LQKENI. CDR3 in amino acids: CASSSGQGNTEAFF. CDR3 nucleotide sequence: TGTGCCAGCTCGTCTGGACAGGGGAACACTGAAGCTTTCTTT.

The chain recombines TRBV6-5 with TRBJ1-2; TRBD1 agrees at 11 bases. CDR1 and CDR2 from the germline V gene are MNHEY and SVGAGI. This CDR3 spans 15 amino acids. V lost 6 bases and J lost 8; bases outside the gene matches: 11. Here the CDR3 reads CASSYPGQGVGGYTF. DNA for the CDR3: TGTGCCAGCAGCTACCCGGGACAGGGGGTGGGGGGCTACACCTTC.

V and J are TRBV19 and TRBJ2-5, with TRBD2 matching 8 bases. This CDR3 has 16 amino acids. Trimming at V came to 2 bases and at J to 1 base, leaving 6 bases not matched to a gene. CDR1 LNHDA and CDR2 SQIVND come from the germline V gene (reference sequence). The CDR3 spells CASSIIRTSSQETQYF. The CDR3 DNA is TGTGCCAGTAGTATAATCAGGACTAGCAGCCAAGAGACCCAGTACTTC. Drawing the rest from reference TRBV19 and TRBJ2-5, the complete variable domain is DGGITQSPKYLFRKEGQNVTLSCEQNLNHDAMYWYRQDPGQGLRLIYYSQIVNDFQKGDIAEGYSVSREKKESFPLTVTSAQKNPTAFYLCASSIIRTSSQETQYFGPGTRLLVL.

The sample holds a few counts of this clone. The chain uses TRBV5-6 and TRBJ2-7; D is unclear. Germline V gene lookup returns CDR1 SGHDT and CDR2 YYEEEE. The CDR3 runs to 15 residues. V lost 0 bases and J 0 bases, leaving 10 bases between the germline ends. CDR3 sequence (DNA): TGTGCCAGCAGCTTGGAGGCCAGGAACTCCTACGAGCAGTACTTC. It specifies CASSLEARNSYEQYF.

The gene calls are TRBV4-1 and TRBJ1-1; 10 bases fit TRBD1. Germline V gives CDR1 MGHRA, CDR2 YSYEKL. The CDR3 consists of 14 residues. J gave up 5 bases and V 3 bases, and 3 bases lay outside the gene matches. This CDR3 reads CASSHRTGGTEAFF. CDR3 sequence (DNA): TGCGCCAGCAGCCACAGGACAGGGGGGACTGAAGCTTTCTTT.

The chain combines TRBV11-2 with TRBJ1-2, with D possibly TRBD1 on 5 matching bases. V gave up 1 base and J gave up 1 base, with 13 bases separating them. The CDR3 length is 16 residues. Germline CDR1 and CDR2: SGHAT and FQNNGV. The CDR3 region has the DNA TGTGCCAGCAGCTTAGCCCCACGGGACTTTAACTATGGCTACACCTTC. Translated, it gives CASSLAPRDFNYGYTF.

The V and J genes are TRBV27 and TRBJ1-5; D is uncertain. The CDR3 loop spans 13 amino acids. V was cut by 3 bases and J by 4 bases, with 7 bases left in between. Looked up from germline, CDR1 is MNHEY and CDR2 is SMNVEV (reference sequence). The CDR3 nucleotides read TGTGCCAGCAGTTTCCACAGAAATCAGCCCCAGCATTTT. It yields the protein CASSFHRNQPQHF.